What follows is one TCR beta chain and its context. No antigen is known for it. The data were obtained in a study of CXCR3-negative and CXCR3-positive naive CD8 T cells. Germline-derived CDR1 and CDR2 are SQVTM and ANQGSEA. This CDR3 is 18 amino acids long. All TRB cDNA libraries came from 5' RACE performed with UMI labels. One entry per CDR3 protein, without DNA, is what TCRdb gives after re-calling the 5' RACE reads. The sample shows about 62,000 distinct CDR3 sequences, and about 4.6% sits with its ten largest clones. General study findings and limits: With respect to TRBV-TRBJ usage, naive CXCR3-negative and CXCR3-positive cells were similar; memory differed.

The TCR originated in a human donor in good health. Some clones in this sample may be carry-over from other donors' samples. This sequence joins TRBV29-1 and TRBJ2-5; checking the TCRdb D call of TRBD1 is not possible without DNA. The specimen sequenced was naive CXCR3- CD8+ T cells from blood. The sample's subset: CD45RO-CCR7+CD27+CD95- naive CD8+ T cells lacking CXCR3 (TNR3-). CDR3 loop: CSVEGGVVPGTDQETQYF.